This T cell receptor beta chain was sequenced during a study of cytomegalovirus exposure and HLA in healthy donors. About the research overall: Earlier sequencing of some 190 million T cells yielded nearly 120 million unique TCR beta sequences. An early release of data contained approximately 80 million unique TCRs, which came from HLA-typed donors.

The primer mix had 60 Vbeta and 13 Jbeta primers. Clones were sequenced by immunoSEQ multiplex PCR, and TCRdb holds only the in-frame ones, with some missing. Seen here are roughly 99,000 clones, 75% to 85% observed once, and the top ten hold less than 3.5%. V lost 4 bases and J lost 4; bases outside the gene matches: 5. Germline assignment: CDR1 MNHNY and CDR2 SVGAGI (reference sequence). The CDR3 length is 14 residues. Concerning this clone: The antigen is undetermined.

Study results and caveats: CMV serostatus was the only immune exposure information that was available.

This sequence was found in a male donor in good health and CMV-seropositive. V gene TRBV6-6 combines with J gene TRBJ1-1, with 8 bases fitting TRBD1. Sequenced material: PBMCs. CDR3 in amino acids: CASSSTGDSTEAFF. The CDR3 coding sequence is TGTGCCAGCAGTTCGACAGGGGACAGCACTGAAGCTTTCTTT.